The 6 T cell receptor beta chains below all came from one sample that was sequenced in a study of metastatic and nonmetastatic thyroid tumors. TCRdb re-analyzed the PCR reads through MiXCR. The repertoire holds about 21,000 clones, 28% seen once, with approximately 14% in the top ten. Thyroid surgery took place with no prior treatment in any patient. The specimen was tumor tissue. The receptors shown here come from a male donor with papillary thyroid cancer or a benign thyroid nodule (not recorded which). Some clones in this sample may be carry-over from other donors' samples.

This clone was observed a handful of times. Mismatch with germline at one junction end may stem from a read error. The chain is built from TRBV27 and TRBJ1-3, with D tentatively TRBD1 (6 bases). This CDR3 region has 15 residues. Looked up from germline, CDR1 is MNHEY and CDR2 is SMNVEV (reference sequence). The CDR3 nucleotides are TGTGTCAGCTGTCTGGTAGGGGGGTCTGGAAACACCATATATTTT. Protein product: CVSCLVGGSGNTIYF.

This clone was observed many times. The chain recombines TRBV5-6 with TRBJ2-3; 11 bases line up with TRBD2. This CDR3 has 14 amino acids. Germline trimming cut 1 base from V and 15 bases from J; bases unmatched to any gene: 10. The germline V gene encodes CDR1 SGHDT and CDR2 YYEEEE. The DNA for the CDR3 is TGTGCCAGCAGCTTGACTAGCGGGAGTGGGGTTGGATATTTT. Residues: CASSLTSGSGVGYF.

The genes are TRBV20-1 and TRBJ2-5, with D tentatively TRBD1 (6 bases). Germline V gene data show CDR1 as DFQATT and CDR2 as SNEGSKA (reference sequence). The CDR3 totals 16 residues. V was trimmed by 0 bases and J by 3 bases, leaving 17 bases between them. The DNA of the CDR3 is TGCAGTGCTAGAGATCTTAGGGAACAGGGAAAAGAGACCCAGTACTTC. Residues: CSARDLREQGKETQYF.

CDR3 in DNA: TGTGCCAGCAGTGAGGTCGTCGGCAATCAGCCCCAGCATTTT. Its translation is CASSEVVGNQPQHF. The V and J genes are TRBV2 and TRBJ1-5, with D uncertain. The V end was cut by 3 bases, the J end by 2 bases, with 8 bases between. The CDR3 spans 14 residues. Germline lookup yields CDR1 SNHLY and CDR2 FYNNEI.

Within the sample, this clone is medium-sized. The CDR3 protein is CASSFSARGNGYTF. For the CDR3, the DNA is TGTGCCAGCAGTTTTTCGGCGCGGGGAAATGGCTACACCTTC. This chain links TRBV12-3 or TRBV12-4 with TRBJ1-2; no definite D call. Trimming stripped 3 bases from V and 6 bases from J, with 14 bases between. The CDR3 is made up of 14 amino acids.

This clone turned up a few times. A single base separates this from a much larger clone, so it may be a read error. The chain is built from TRBV28 and TRBJ2-1; D gene uncertain. The V and J ends lost 8 bases and 8 bases respectively, with 19 bases between them. The CDR3 length is 14 residues. Germline CDR1 is MDHEN and CDR2 is SYDVKM. Here the CDR3 DNA reads TGTGCCAGCCTGGGGTGTAGAATCTTACATGAGCAGTTCTTC. This codes for CASLGCRILHEQFF. Full variable domain (outside the CDR3, taken from reference TRBV28 and TRBJ2-1): DVKVTQSSRYLVKRTGEKVFLECVQDMDHENMFWYRQDPGLGLRLIYFSYDVKMKEKGDIPEGYSVSREKKERFSLILESASTNQTSMYLCASLGCRILHEQFFGPGTRLTVL.